These T cell receptor beta chains were read from a single sample in a study of control samples from healthy donors and cancer patients. The repertoire was sequenced with immunoSEQ multiplex PCR; TCRdb's copy has only in-frame clones and lacks some. The top ten clones hold roughly 8.7% of a sample with 110,000 to 150,000 clones, roughly nine tenths of them seen once. Sequencing was carried out using blood. Receptors were obtained from a woman aged 25 to 39 in good health. The CDR3 runs from the conserved cysteine through the conserved F or W. The D gene is left open where the match is weak. Not every row has a clone size; where given, it reads once, few, many or a size class.

v_gene	len	j_gene	d_gene	abundance	CDR3aa	CDR3nt
TRBV11-2	9	TRBJ1-2	.	.	CASDYGYTF	TGTGCCAGCGACTATGGCTACACCTTC
TRBV12-3/TRBV12-4	13	TRBJ1-1	TRBD1	.	CASSGGQGALAFF	TGTGCCAGCAGTGGGGGACAGGGGGCTTTAGCTTTCTTT
TRBV28	13	TRBJ1-5	.	.	CASSSRVHQPQHF	TGTGCCAGCAGTTCGAGGGTCCATCAGCCCCAGCATTTT
TRBV27	16	TRBJ1-6	.	.	CASSSWTAAYNSPLHF	TGTGCCAGCAGTTCCTGGACAGCCGCCTATAATTCACCCCTCCACTTT
TRBV6-1	13	TRBJ2-1	.	.	CASSEADFNEQFF	TGTGCCAGCAGTGAAGCGGACTTCAATGAGCAGTTCTTC
TRBV4-2	14	TRBJ2-1	.	.	CASSRRVEDNEQFF	TGTGCCAGCAGCCGTCGGGTCGAGGACAATGAGCAGTTCTTC
TRBV3-1/TRBV3-2	15	TRBJ1-2	.	.	CASSQHGGANYGYTF	TGTGCCAGCAGCCAGCACGGCGGAGCTAACTATGGCTACACCTTC
TRBV27	15	TRBJ2-3	.	once	CASSSSGPPLDTQYF	TGTGCCAGCAGTTCGTCCGGTCCCCCTTTGGATACGCAGTATTTT
TRBV19	13	TRBJ2-3	.	.	CASSVGSTDTQYF	TGTGCCAGTAGTGTCGGTAGCACAGATACGCAGTATTTT
TRBV14	12	TRBJ1-3	.	.	CASSQSRNTIYF	TGTGCCAGCAGCCAATCCAGAAACACCATATATTTT
TRBV5-1	15	TRBJ1-6	.	.	CASSPQTGDHSPLHF	TGCGCCAGCAGCCCTCAAACAGGAGATCATTCACCCCTCCACTTT
TRBV24-1	12	TRBJ1-2	TRBD1	once	CAASQGNYGYTF	TGTGCCGCCTCACAGGGGAACTATGGCTACACCTTC
TRBV7-2	16	TRBJ2-3	TRBD1	.	CASSSTGDPSTDTQYF	TGTGCCAGCAGCTCTACAGGGGATCCTAGCACAGATACGCAGTATTTT
TRBV27	17	TRBJ2-1	TRBD2	.	CASSLSSGRASENEQFF	TGTGCCAGCAGTTTGTCTAGCGGGAGGGCCTCGGAGAATGAGCAGTTCTTC
TRBV9	12	TRBJ2-1	.	.	CASSIGINEQFF	TGTGCCAGCAGCATCGGGATCAATGAGCAGTTCTTC
TRBV5-4	15	TRBJ2-1	TRBD2	.	CASSFSGRSYNEQFF	TGTGCCAGCAGCTTTAGCGGGAGGTCCTACAATGAGCAGTTCTTC
TRBV4-2	16	TRBJ2-2	.	.	CASSQGAGTNTGELFF	TGTGCCAGCAGCCAAGGGGCGGGGACGAACACCGGGGAGCTGTTTTTT
TRBV5-1	17	TRBJ1-1	TRBD1	few	CASSLRSRRTGETEAFF	TGCGCCAGCAGCTTGAGGTCTCGCAGGACAGGGGAAACTGAAGCTTTCTTT
TRBV18	15	TRBJ2-5	.	once	CASSDRVPGEETQYF	TGTGCCAGCTCAGACCGGGTCCCGGGGGAAGAGACCCAGTACTTC
TRBV7-8	15	TRBJ2-6	.	.	CASSLQSSGANVLTF	TGTGCCAGCAGTTTGCAGTCCTCTGGGGCCAACGTCCTGACTTTC
TRBV19	15	TRBJ1-1	.	once	CASSISPGENTEAFF	TGTGCCAGTAGTATTTCGCCCGGGGAGAACACTGAAGCTTTCTTT
TRBV2	12	TRBJ1-2	.	few	CASSEGGYGYTF	TGTGCCAGCAGTGAAGGGGGCTATGGCTACACCTTC
TRBV7-2	16	TRBJ1-2	.	.	CASSLRGGGGSYGYTF	TGTGCCAGCAGCCTCCGGGGCGGGGGCGGGAGCTATGGCTACACCTTC
TRBV4-1	15	TRBJ2-7	.	.	CASSQEYPGTYEQYF	TGCGCCAGCAGCCAAGAATACCCCGGGACCTACGAGCAGTACTTC
TRBV10-2	14	TRBJ2-7	.	once	CASSESMTVGEQYF	TGCGCCAGCAGTGAGTCGATGACGGTTGGCGAGCAGTACTTC
TRBV23-1	14	TRBJ2-2	.	medium-sized	CASSQLAGSPELFF	TGCGCCAGCAGTCAATTGGCGGGGAGCCCAGAGCTGTTTTTT
TRBV9	16	TRBJ2-5	.	.	CASSVSALAMGETQYF	TGTGCCAGCAGCGTGTCCGCCTTGGCTATGGGGGAGACCCAGTACTTC
TRBV6-1	14	TRBJ1-2	.	.	CASSQAGTDYGYTF	TGTGCCAGCAGTCAAGCCGGGACGGACTATGGCTACACCTTC